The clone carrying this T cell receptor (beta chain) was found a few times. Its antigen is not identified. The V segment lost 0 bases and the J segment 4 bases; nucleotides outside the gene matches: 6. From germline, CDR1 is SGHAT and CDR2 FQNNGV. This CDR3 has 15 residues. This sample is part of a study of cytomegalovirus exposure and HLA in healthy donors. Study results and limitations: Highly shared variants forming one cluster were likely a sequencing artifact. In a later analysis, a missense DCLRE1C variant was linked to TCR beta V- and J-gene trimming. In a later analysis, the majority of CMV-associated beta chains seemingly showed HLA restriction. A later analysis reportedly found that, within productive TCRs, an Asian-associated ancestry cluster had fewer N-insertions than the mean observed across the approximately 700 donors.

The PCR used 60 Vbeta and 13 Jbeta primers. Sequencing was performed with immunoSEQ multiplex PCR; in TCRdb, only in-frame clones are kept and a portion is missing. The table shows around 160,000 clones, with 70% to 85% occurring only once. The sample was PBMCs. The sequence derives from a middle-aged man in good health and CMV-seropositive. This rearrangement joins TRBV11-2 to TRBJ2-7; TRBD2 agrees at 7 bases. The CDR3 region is CASSLDSPSGYEQYF. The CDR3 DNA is TGTGCCAGCAGCTTAGATTCCCCTAGCGGATACGAGCAGTACTTC.